The present TCR beta chain was sequenced within a study of cytomegalovirus exposure and HLA in healthy donors. Study-wide findings and caveats: Analysis was carried out at a later point, and it linked a missense DCLRE1C variant to TCR beta V- and J-gene trimming. Available immune exposure information covered CMV serostatus only. In a later analysis, most CMV-associated TCR beta chains appeared HLA-restricted.

Concerning this clone itself: Its antigen is still unknown.

This CDR3 has 18 amino acids. V was cut by 5 bases and J by 0 bases, with 17 bases left in between. Germline CDR1 is SGHAT and CDR2 is FQNNGV. The PCR used 60 Vbeta and 13 Jbeta primers. Sequencing used immunoSEQ multiplex PCR; TCRdb keeps in-frame clones, though not all of them. The profile covers some 220,000 clones, with about 80% appearing a single time and 0.58% taken by the ten largest. This sequence was found in a woman in her thirties or forties in good health and CMV-seronegative. The gene calls are TRBV11-2 and TRBJ2-6; D possibly corresponds to TRBD1 (6 bases). The source material was PBMCs. The DNA of the CDR3 is TGTGCCAGCAGCCCCAGGGGCCGGGACCTCTCTGGGGCCAACGTCCTGACTTTC. This sequence encodes CASSPRGRDLSGANVLTF.